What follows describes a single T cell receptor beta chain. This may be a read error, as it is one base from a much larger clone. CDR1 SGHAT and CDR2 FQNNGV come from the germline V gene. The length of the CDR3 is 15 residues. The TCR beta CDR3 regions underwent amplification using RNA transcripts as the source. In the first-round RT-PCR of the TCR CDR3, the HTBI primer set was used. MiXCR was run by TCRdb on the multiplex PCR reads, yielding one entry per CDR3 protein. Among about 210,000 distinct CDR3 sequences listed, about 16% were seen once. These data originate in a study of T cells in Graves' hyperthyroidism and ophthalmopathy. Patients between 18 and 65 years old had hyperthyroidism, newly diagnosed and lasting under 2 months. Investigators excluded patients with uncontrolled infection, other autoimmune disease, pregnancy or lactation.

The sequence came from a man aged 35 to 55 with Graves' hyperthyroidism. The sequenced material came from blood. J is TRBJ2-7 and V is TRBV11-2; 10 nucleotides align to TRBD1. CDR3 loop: CASSLEGQGHYERYF. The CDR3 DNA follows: TGTGCCAGCAGCTTAGAGGGACAGGGGCACTACGAGCGGTACTTC.